This paragraph reports one TCR beta chain. The antigen remains undetermined. A single base separates this from a much larger clone, so it may be a read error. This likely comes from a read error, as the CDR3 has no conserved phenylalanine or tryptophan at its end. The entry originates in a study of breast tumors, draining lymph nodes, adjacent tissues. Points from the study as a whole: The data were judged consistent with most tumor T cells coming from lymph node and expanding in tumor.

TCRdb independently ran MiXCR on the multiplex PCR reads; one entry per CDR3 protein. The sample lists around 50,000 distinct CDR3 sequences, around 23% seen once, with over 6.5% in the top ten. The germline gives CDR1 LGHDT, CDR2 YNNKEL (reference sequence). The CDR3 sequence is 13 residues long. Trimming shortened V by 1 base and J by 14 bases, and 14 bases separated the two germline ends. The sequenced sample was breast tumor tissue. V and J are TRBV3-1 and TRBJ1-4, with no clear D. This clonotype was sampled from a female donor with breast cancer. Some clones in this sample may be carry-over from other donors' samples. CDR3 in amino acids: CASSQGKPARLFS. The CDR3 DNA is TGTGCCAGCAGCCAAGGGAAGCCGGCTCGGCTGTTTTCT.